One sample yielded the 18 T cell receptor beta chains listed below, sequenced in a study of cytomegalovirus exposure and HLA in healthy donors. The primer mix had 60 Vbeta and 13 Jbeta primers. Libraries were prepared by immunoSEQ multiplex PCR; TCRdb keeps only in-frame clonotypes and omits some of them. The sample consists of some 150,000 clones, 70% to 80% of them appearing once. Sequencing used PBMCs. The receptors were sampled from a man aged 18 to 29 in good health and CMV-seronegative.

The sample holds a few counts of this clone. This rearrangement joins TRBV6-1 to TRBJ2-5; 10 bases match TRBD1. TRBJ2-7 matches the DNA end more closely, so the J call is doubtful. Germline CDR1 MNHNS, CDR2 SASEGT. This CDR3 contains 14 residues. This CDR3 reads CASSEGTGGYEQYF. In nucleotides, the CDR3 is TGTGCCAGCAGTGAAGGGACAGGGGGCTACGAGCAGTACTTC.

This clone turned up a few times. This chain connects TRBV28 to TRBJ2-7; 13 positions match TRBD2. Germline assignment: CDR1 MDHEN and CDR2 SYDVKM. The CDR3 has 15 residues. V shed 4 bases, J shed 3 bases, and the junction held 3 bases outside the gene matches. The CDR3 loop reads CASSSGTSGNYEQYF. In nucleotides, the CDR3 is TGTGCCAGCAGTTCGGGGACTAGCGGGAACTACGAGCAGTACTTC.

CDR3 protein: CASSVYRAFSYNEQFF. In DNA, the CDR3 is TGTGCCAGCAGCGTATACAGGGCCTTCTCCTACAATGAGCAGTTCTTC. The J gene is TRBJ2-1, the V gene TRBV7-2, with TRBD1 as a possible D gene (6 bases). The CDR3 runs to 16 residues. V lost 5 bases, J lost 0 bases, and 14 bases lay in between. The germline CDR1 and CDR2 sequences are SGHTA and FQGNSA.

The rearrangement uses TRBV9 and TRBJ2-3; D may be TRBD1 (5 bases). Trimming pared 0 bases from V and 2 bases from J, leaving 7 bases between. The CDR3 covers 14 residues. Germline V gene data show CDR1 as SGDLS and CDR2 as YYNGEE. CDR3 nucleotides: TGTGCCAGCAGCGTAGGGACAAACACAGATACGCAGTATTTT. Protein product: CASSVGTNTDTQYF.

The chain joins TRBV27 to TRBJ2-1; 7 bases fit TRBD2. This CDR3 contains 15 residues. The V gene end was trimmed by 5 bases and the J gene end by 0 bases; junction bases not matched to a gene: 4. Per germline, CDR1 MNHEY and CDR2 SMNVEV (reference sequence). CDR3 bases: TGTGCCAGCAGTCCGGGGGGTAGCTCCTACAATGAGCAGTTCTTC. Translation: CASSPGGSSYNEQFF.

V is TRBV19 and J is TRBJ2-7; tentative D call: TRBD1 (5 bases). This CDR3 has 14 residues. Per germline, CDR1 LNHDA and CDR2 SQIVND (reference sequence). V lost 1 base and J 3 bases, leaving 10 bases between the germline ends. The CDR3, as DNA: TGTGCCAGTAGTATAGGTCAGGGCGGCTACGAGCAGTACTTC. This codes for CASSIGQGGYEQYF.

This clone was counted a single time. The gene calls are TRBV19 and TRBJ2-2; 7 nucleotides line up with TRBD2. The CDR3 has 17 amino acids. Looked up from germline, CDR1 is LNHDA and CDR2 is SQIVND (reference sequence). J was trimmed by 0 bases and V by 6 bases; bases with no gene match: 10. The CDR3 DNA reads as TGTGCCAGTAGACTCCGGGACTACCAGTCGAACACCGGGGAGCTGTTTTTT. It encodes CASRLRDYQSNTGELFF.

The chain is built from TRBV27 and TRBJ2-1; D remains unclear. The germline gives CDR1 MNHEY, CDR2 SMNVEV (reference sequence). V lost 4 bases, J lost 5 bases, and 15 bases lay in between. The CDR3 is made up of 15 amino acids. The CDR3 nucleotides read TGTGCCAGCAGTTCCCCTTTATGGCGGAACAATGAGCAGTTCTTC. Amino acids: CASSSPLWRNNEQFF.

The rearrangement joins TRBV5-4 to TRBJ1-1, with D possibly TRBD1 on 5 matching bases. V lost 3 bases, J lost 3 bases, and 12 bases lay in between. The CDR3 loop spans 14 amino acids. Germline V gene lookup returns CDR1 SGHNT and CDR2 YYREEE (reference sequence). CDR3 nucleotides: TGTGCCAGCAGCTCCTGGGGAGGGGACACTGAAGCTTTCTTT. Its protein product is CASSSWGGDTEAFF.

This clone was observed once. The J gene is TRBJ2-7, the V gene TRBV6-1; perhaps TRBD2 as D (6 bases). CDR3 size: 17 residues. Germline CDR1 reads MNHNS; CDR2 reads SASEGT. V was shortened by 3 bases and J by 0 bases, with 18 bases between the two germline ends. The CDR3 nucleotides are TGTGCCAGCAGTGACCTAACTGGGGGACTCTTCTCCTACGAGCAGTACTTC. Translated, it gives CASSDLTGGLFSYEQYF.

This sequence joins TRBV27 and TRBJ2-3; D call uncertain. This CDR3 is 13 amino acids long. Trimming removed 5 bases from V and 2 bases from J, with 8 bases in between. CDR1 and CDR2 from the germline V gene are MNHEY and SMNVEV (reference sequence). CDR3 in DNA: TGTGCCAGCAGTACTTACCTCACAGATACGCAGTATTTT. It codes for CASSTYLTDTQYF.

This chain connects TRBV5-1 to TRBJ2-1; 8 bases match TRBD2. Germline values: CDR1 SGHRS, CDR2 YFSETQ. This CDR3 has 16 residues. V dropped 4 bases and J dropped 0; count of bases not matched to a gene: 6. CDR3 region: CASSLKRGSSYNEQFF. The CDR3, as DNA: TGCGCCAGCAGCCTTAAGCGGGGGAGCTCCTACAATGAGCAGTTCTTC. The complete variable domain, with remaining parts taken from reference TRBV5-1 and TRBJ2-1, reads KAGVTQTPRYLIKTRGQQVTLSCSPISGHRSVSWYQQTPGQGLQFLFEYFSETQRNKGNFPGRFSGRQFSNSRSEMNVSTLELGDSALYLCASSLKRGSSYNEQFFGPGTRLTVL.

CDR3 in DNA: TGTGCCTGGAGCCACAGGGGGCGCGACACTGAAGCTTTCTTT. This gives the protein CAWSHRGRDTEAFF. The rearrangement links TRBV30 to TRBJ1-1; 9 nucleotides align to TRBD1. The CDR3 length is 14 residues. The germline CDR1 and CDR2 sequences are GTSNPN and SVGIG (reference sequence). V trimming: 3 bases; J trimming: 3 bases; junction bases outside the gene matches: 5.

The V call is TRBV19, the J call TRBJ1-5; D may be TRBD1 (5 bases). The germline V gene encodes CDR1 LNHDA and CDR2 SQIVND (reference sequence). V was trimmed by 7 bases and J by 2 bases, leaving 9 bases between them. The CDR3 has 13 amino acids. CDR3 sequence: CASTLGGNQPQHF. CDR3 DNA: TGTGCCAGTACTTTAGGGGGCAATCAGCCCCAGCATTTT.

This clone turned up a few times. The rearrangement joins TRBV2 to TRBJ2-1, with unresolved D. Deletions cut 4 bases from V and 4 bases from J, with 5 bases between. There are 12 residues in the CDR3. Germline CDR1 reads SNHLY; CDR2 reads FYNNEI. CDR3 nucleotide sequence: TGTGCCAGCAGTGCCCAGTACAATGAGCAGTTCTTC. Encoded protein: CASSAQYNEQFF. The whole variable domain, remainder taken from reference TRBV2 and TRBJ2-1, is EPEVTQTPSHQVTQMGQEVILRCVPISNHLYFYWYRQILGQKVEFLVSFYNNEISEKSEIFDDQFSVERPDGSNFTLKIRSTKLEDSAMYFCASSAQYNEQFFGPGTRLTVL.

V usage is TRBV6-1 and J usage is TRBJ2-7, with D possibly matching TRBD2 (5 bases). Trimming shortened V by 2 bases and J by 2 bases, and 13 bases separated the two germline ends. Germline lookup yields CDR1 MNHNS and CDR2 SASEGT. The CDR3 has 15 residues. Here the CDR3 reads CASSETPGETYEQYF. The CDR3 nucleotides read TGTGCCAGCAGTGAAACCCCCGGGGAAACCTACGAGCAGTACTTC.

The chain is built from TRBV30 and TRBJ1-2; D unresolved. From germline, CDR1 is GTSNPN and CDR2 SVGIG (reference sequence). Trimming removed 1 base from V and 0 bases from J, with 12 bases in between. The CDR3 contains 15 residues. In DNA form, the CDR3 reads TGTGCCTGGAGTGCAGGACTGTTGACTAACTATGGCTACACCTTC. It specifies CAWSAGLLTNYGYTF.

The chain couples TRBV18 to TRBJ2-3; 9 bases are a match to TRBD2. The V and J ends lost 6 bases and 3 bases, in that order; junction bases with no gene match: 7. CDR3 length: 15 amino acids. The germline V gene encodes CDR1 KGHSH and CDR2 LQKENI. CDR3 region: CASSLAGATTDTQYF. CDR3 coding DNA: TGTGCCAGCTCCTTAGCGGGGGCCACTACAGATACGCAGTATTTT.